The next 11 T cell receptor beta chains were all read from a single sample in a study of cytomegalovirus exposure and HLA in healthy donors. Researchers ran the PCR with 60 Vbeta and 13 Jbeta primers. The assay was immunoSEQ multiplex PCR, and TCRdb's table has in-frame clones only and misses some. Of around 150,000 clones in the sample, roughly 79% are singletons; the top ten hold approximately 13%. Material for sequencing was PBMCs. These receptors came from a woman between 45 and 60 years old in good health and CMV-seronegative.

The chain has TRBV6-1 and TRBJ1-6; D gene uncertain. The V end lost 5 bases, the J end lost 7 bases, and 9 bases lay between the germline ends. Looked up from germline, CDR1 is MNHNS and CDR2 is SASEGT. The CDR3 is 13 amino acids. CDR3 sequence reads: CASSPKLNSPLHF. The CDR3 DNA reads as TGTGCCAGCAGTCCCAAACTGAATTCACCCCTCCACTTT.

This clone was recorded a few times. J is TRBJ2-1 and V is TRBV2; D not certain. CDR3 length: 15 amino acids. Germline CDR1 is SNHLY and CDR2 is FYNNEI. Trimming took off 5 bases at V and 4 bases at J, with 15 bases between the two ends. CDR3 amino acids: CASSKKAPRYNEQFF. The CDR3, as DNA: TGTGCCAGCAGTAAGAAGGCGCCCAGGTACAATGAGCAGTTCTTC.

The chain employs TRBV9 and TRBJ2-1; 7 nucleotides agree with TRBD2. The germline gives CDR1 SGDLS, CDR2 YYNGEE. V shed 3 bases, J shed 6 bases, and the junction held 3 bases outside the gene matches. This CDR3 region has 13 residues. CDR3 residues: CASSDGTTNEQFF. The DNA for the CDR3 is TGTGCCAGCAGCGATGGGACTACCAATGAGCAGTTCTTC.

The chain links TRBV19 to TRBJ2-7; TRBD1 matches at 8 bases. The CDR3 sequence is 13 residues long. Per the germline V gene, CDR1 is LNHDA and CDR2 is SQIVND (reference sequence). With V trimmed by 8 bases and J by 3 bases, 6 bases remained unmatched. The CDR3 here is CASAYDRGYEQYF. CDR3 sequence (DNA): TGTGCCAGTGCGTATGACAGGGGCTACGAGCAGTACTTC.

The chain uses TRBV2 and TRBJ2-7, with 10 bases lining up with TRBD2. Germline V gene sequence: CDR1 SNHLY, CDR2 FYNNEI. Losses at the gene ends were 8 bases for V and 4 bases for J; bases not matched to a gene: 8. The CDR3 extends over 14 amino acids. The CDR3 region is CASLAGAPRYEQYF. The CDR3 nucleotides read TGTGCCAGCCTAGCGGGGGCGCCGCGGTACGAGCAGTACTTC.

The chain is built from TRBV29-1 and TRBJ1-1, with TRBD1 matching 8 bases. V shed 6 bases, J shed 7 bases, and the junction held 10 bases outside the gene matches. CDR3 length: 13 amino acids. Germline CDR1 SQVTM, CDR2 ANQGSEA. The CDR3 bases are TGCAGCGTACCCCAGGGGGCGCGAGGTGAAGCTTTCTTT. It encodes CSVPQGARGEAFF.

This clone was counted between two and nine times. The chain combines TRBV7-2 with TRBJ2-7; 8 bases line up with TRBD1. The CDR3 runs 15 residues. CDR1 is SGHTA and CDR2 is FQGNSA in the germline V gene. Trimming at V came to 3 bases and at J to 2 bases, leaving 6 bases not matched to a gene. The CDR3 coding sequence is TGTGCCAGCAGCTTGTTGACAGGGGCCACCTACGAGCAGTACTTC. As protein: CASSLLTGATYEQYF. The full variable domain, in which reference TRBV7-2 and TRBJ2-7 provide the parts outside the CDR3, is GAGVSQSPSNKVTEKGKDVELRCDPISGHTALYWYRQSLGQGLEFLIYFQGNSAPDKSGLPSDRFSAERTGGSVSTLTIQRTQQEDSAVYLCASSLLTGATYEQYFGPGTRLTVT.

There are a few counts of this clone. V is TRBV9 and J is TRBJ1-1, with a weak D call TRBD1 (5 bases). Germline CDR1 is SGDLS and CDR2 is YYNGEE. Trimming cost V 3 bases and J 1 base, with 7 bases left between them. This CDR3 comprises 13 residues. CDR3 sequence: CASSAGGNTEAFF. DNA of the CDR3: TGTGCCAGCAGCGCCGGGGGGAACACTGAAGCTTTCTTT. The entire variable domain, with the rest obtained from reference TRBV9 and TRBJ1-1, is as follows: DSGVTQTPKHLITATGQRVTLRCSPRSGDLSVYWYQQSLDQGLQFLIQYYNGEERAKGNILERFSAQQFPDLHSELNLSSLELGDSALYFCASSAGGNTEAFFGQGTRLTVV.

This clone was seen more than once but under ten times. This chain connects TRBV19 to TRBJ1-2; TRBD1 agrees at 9 bases. Germline CDR1 is LNHDA and CDR2 is SQIVND (reference sequence). V was clipped by 5 bases and J by 4 bases; unmatched bases: 11. CDR3 size: 16 residues. CDR3 protein: CASSPRGTGNLYGYTF. Written as DNA, the CDR3 is TGTGCCAGTAGTCCCCGGGGGACAGGGAACCTCTATGGCTACACCTTC.

This clone has more than one count but fewer than ten. This chain joins TRBV28 and TRBJ2-7; D gene ambiguous. Germline CDR1 MDHEN, CDR2 SYDVKM. V lost 6 bases to trimming and J lost 6 bases, with 18 bases between them. The CDR3 has 14 residues. The CDR3 sequence is CASSPILQPGEQYF. The CDR3, as DNA: TGTGCCAGCAGCCCCATTTTACAGCCCGGCGAGCAGTACTTC.

This chain uses TRBV5-3 with TRBJ2-5; D uncertain. Near its end, the DNA agrees better with TRBJ2-7, so the J call may be wrong. TRBV5-3 is designated an ORF whose function remains uncertain. The CDR3 is 12 amino acids. The CDR3: CARSLDRYEQYF. The CDR3 region has the DNA TGTGCCAGAAGCTTGGACAGATACGAGCAGTACTTC.